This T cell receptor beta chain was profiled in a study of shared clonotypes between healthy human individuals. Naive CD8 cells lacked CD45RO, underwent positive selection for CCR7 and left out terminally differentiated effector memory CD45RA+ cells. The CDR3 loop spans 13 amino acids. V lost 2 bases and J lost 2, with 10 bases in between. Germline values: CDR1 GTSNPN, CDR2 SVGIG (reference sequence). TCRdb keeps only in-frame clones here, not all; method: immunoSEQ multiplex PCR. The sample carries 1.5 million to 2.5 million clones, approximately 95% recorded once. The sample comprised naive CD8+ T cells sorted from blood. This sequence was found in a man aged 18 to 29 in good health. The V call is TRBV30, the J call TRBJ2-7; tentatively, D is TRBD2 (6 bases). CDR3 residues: CAWSPGEAYEQYF. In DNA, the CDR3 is TGTGCCTGGAGTCCGGGAGAAGCCTACGAGCAGTACTTC.